These 17 T cell receptor beta chains were sequenced from one sample in a study of identical twins. One entry per CDR3 protein results from TCRdb running MiXCR on the 5' RACE reads. Of 650,000 to 750,000 distinct CDR3 sequences listed, 20% to 25% are singletons. The data were also submitted as part of a second study, on T cells expressing NK-cell markers.

What was sequenced was PBMCs. These receptors all come from a woman younger than 30 in good health.

The chain couples TRBV20-1 to TRBJ2-1; D is possibly TRBD2 (6 bases). V was clipped by 3 bases and J by 0 bases, with 15 bases between them. The CDR3 sequence is 16 residues long. CDR1 and CDR2 from the germline V gene are DFQATT and SNEGSKA (reference sequence). The DNA for the CDR3 is TGCAGTGCTAGGGTCGGGACTGTGAGCTCCTACAATGAGCAGTTCTTC. Its translation is CSARVGTVSSYNEQFF.

The chain is built from TRBV14 and TRBJ2-1, with unresolved D. Deletions cut 0 bases from V and 0 bases from J, with 9 bases between. Germline values: CDR1 SGHDN, CDR2 FVKESK. The CDR3 sequence is 16 residues long. CDR3 in amino acids: CASSQDGRYSYNEQFF. The CDR3 nucleotides are TGTGCCAGCAGCCAAGATGGGCGCTACTCCTACAATGAGCAGTTCTTC.

This clonotype was seen a handful of times. The chain employs TRBV5-4 and TRBJ2-3, with D unresolved. Germline V gives CDR1 SGHNT, CDR2 YYREEE (reference sequence). The germline V and J ends were trimmed by 0 bases and 0 bases, with 8 bases remaining between them. The CDR3 contains 15 residues. In DNA form, the CDR3 reads TGTGCCAGCAGCTTGGAGGTCACTAGCACAGATACGCAGTATTTT. Encoded protein: CASSLEVTSTDTQYF.

This clonotype was picked up many times. CDR3 DNA: TGCGCCAGCAGCCAAGACCCAAACCCCGGTGACGAGCAGTACTTC. This encodes CASSQDPNPGDEQYF. V gene TRBV4-3 combines with J gene TRBJ2-7; no reliable D call. The germline V gene has CDR1 LGHNA and CDR2 YSLEER. The CDR3 runs 15 residues. The V end was cut by 0 bases, the J end by 5 bases, with 14 bases between.

The chain is built from TRBV9 and TRBJ2-1; TRBD2 matches 11 bases. The CDR3 length is 16 residues. Germline values: CDR1 SGDLS, CDR2 YYNGEE. Trimming removed 0 bases from V and 7 bases from J; junction bases left unmatched: 6. The CDR3 here is CASSVEVAGGVNEQFF. CDR3 bases: TGTGCCAGCAGCGTAGAGGTAGCGGGGGGGGTAAATGAGCAGTTCTTC.

This clonotype was observed a few times. This sequence joins TRBV6-1 and TRBJ2-1; TRBD2 matches at 10 bases. V dropped 4 bases and J dropped 5; count of bases not matched to a gene: 5. This CDR3 is built from 15 residues. CDR1 is MNHNS, CDR2 SASEGT, per germline. Here the CDR3 reads CASSAGTSVHNEQFF. CDR3 bases: TGTGCCAGCAGTGCCGGGACTAGCGTCCACAATGAGCAGTTCTTC.

This clonotype has more than one count but fewer than ten. This sequence joins TRBV12-3 or TRBV12-4 and TRBJ2-3; perhaps TRBD1 as D (5 bases). Trimming removed 6 bases at V and 6 bases at J, with 19 bases between. This CDR3 comprises 15 residues. CDR3 DNA sequence: TGTGCCAGCAGACAAAGGGTCTCCTCAGGGGATACGCAGTATTTT. Its translation is CASRQRVSSGDTQYF.

The rearrangement joins TRBV27 to TRBJ2-1, with 9 positions matching TRBD1. The CDR3 has 15 amino acids. Germline trimming cut 3 bases from V and 6 bases from J; bases unmatched to any gene: 6. The germline CDR1 and CDR2 sequences are MNHEY and SMNVEV (reference sequence). The CDR3, as DNA: TGTGCCAGCAGTTTCGTGGGACAGGGACCCAATGAGCAGTTCTTC. It codes for CASSFVGQGPNEQFF.

This sequence joins TRBV29-1 and TRBJ2-1, with D unclear. Trimming shortened V by 6 bases and J by 7 bases, and 13 bases separated the two germline ends. Germline V CDR1 and CDR2: SQVTM, ANQGSEA. The CDR3 runs 12 residues. Here the CDR3 DNA reads TGCAGCGTATCCCGGGCCGGGAATGAGCAGTTCTTC. It specifies CSVSRAGNEQFF.

This clonotype was picked up a small number of times. This chain uses TRBV14 with TRBJ2-1; no definite D call. This CDR3 has 17 amino acids. V was clipped by 1 base and J by 6 bases, with 19 bases between them. Germline V lookup: CDR1 SGHDN, CDR2 FVKESK. The CDR3 sequence is CASSQGWARTIINEQFF. The CDR3 nucleotides read TGTGCCAGCAGCCAAGGGTGGGCCAGAACGATAATCAATGAGCAGTTCTTC.

The gene calls are TRBV20-1 and TRBJ1-1; 7 bases agree with TRBD1. Germline values: CDR1 DFQATT, CDR2 SNEGSKA (reference sequence). With V trimmed by 4 bases and J by 6 bases, 2 bases remained unmatched. CDR3 size: 11 residues. CDR3 loop: CSATDRAEAFF. The DNA for the CDR3 is TGCAGTGCTACCGACAGGGCTGAAGCTTTCTTT.

This clonotype has a handful of counts. The rearrangement joins TRBV5-6 to TRBJ2-7; 9 bases agree with TRBD1. Trimming took 5 bases from V and 2 from J; bases not matched to a gene: 5. The V gene's germline CDR1 is SGHDT and CDR2 YYEEEE. CDR3 length: 14 amino acids. Written as DNA, the CDR3 is TGTGCCAGCAGGAGACAGGGGGACCCCTACGAGCAGTACTTC. Translating it yields CASRRQGDPYEQYF.

Many counts were recorded for this clonotype. CDR3 amino acids: CASSGIVGEQFF. The DNA of the CDR3 is TGTGCCAGCAGTGGAATCGTGGGTGAGCAGTTCTTC. The gene calls are TRBV28 and TRBJ2-1; no definite D call. Germline V gives CDR1 MDHEN, CDR2 SYDVKM. This CDR3 comprises 12 residues. V was shortened by 5 bases and J by 9 bases, with 11 bases between the two germline ends.

The chain carries TRBV20-1 and TRBJ1-2; D gene uncertain. Trimming removed 3 bases from V and 5 bases from J, with 16 bases in between. CDR3 length: 14 amino acids. Germline CDR1 reads DFQATT; CDR2 reads SNEGSKA (reference sequence). The CDR3 bases are TGCAGTGCTAGCCCCGGGCGAACCTCTTATGGCTACACCTTC. It translates to CSASPGRTSYGYTF.

In this sample, this clonotype turned up a few times. In DNA, the CDR3 is TGTGCCTCCCGGGGGGGGTTCTTGTACGAGCAGTACTTC. Its protein product is CASRGGFLYEQYF. The V and J genes are TRBV6-6 and TRBJ2-7; 8 nucleotides match TRBD2. This CDR3 has 13 residues. V lost 11 bases to trimming and J lost 4 bases; unmatched junction nucleotides: 10. Germline assignment: CDR1 MNHNY and CDR2 SVGAGI (reference sequence).

This clonotype came up a few times. The chain has TRBV29-1 and TRBJ1-2, with D possibly matching TRBD1 (5 bases). Deletions cut 4 bases from V and 8 bases from J, with 14 bases between. Germline V gene data show CDR1 as SQVTM and CDR2 as ANQGSEA. The CDR3 is 12 amino acids. In DNA, the CDR3 is TGCAGCGTTGTATATGGGGGGATCGGCTACACCTTC. As protein: CSVVYGGIGYTF.

The chain has TRBV9 and TRBJ1-3, with a weak D call TRBD1 (6 bases). From germline, CDR1 is SGDLS and CDR2 YYNGEE. The CDR3 is made up of 14 amino acids. V was trimmed by 4 bases and J by 3 bases, leaving 11 bases between them. CDR3 coding DNA: TGTGCCAGCAGCCCTTTGGACAGTGGAAACACCATATATTTT. The encoded protein is CASSPLDSGNTIYF.